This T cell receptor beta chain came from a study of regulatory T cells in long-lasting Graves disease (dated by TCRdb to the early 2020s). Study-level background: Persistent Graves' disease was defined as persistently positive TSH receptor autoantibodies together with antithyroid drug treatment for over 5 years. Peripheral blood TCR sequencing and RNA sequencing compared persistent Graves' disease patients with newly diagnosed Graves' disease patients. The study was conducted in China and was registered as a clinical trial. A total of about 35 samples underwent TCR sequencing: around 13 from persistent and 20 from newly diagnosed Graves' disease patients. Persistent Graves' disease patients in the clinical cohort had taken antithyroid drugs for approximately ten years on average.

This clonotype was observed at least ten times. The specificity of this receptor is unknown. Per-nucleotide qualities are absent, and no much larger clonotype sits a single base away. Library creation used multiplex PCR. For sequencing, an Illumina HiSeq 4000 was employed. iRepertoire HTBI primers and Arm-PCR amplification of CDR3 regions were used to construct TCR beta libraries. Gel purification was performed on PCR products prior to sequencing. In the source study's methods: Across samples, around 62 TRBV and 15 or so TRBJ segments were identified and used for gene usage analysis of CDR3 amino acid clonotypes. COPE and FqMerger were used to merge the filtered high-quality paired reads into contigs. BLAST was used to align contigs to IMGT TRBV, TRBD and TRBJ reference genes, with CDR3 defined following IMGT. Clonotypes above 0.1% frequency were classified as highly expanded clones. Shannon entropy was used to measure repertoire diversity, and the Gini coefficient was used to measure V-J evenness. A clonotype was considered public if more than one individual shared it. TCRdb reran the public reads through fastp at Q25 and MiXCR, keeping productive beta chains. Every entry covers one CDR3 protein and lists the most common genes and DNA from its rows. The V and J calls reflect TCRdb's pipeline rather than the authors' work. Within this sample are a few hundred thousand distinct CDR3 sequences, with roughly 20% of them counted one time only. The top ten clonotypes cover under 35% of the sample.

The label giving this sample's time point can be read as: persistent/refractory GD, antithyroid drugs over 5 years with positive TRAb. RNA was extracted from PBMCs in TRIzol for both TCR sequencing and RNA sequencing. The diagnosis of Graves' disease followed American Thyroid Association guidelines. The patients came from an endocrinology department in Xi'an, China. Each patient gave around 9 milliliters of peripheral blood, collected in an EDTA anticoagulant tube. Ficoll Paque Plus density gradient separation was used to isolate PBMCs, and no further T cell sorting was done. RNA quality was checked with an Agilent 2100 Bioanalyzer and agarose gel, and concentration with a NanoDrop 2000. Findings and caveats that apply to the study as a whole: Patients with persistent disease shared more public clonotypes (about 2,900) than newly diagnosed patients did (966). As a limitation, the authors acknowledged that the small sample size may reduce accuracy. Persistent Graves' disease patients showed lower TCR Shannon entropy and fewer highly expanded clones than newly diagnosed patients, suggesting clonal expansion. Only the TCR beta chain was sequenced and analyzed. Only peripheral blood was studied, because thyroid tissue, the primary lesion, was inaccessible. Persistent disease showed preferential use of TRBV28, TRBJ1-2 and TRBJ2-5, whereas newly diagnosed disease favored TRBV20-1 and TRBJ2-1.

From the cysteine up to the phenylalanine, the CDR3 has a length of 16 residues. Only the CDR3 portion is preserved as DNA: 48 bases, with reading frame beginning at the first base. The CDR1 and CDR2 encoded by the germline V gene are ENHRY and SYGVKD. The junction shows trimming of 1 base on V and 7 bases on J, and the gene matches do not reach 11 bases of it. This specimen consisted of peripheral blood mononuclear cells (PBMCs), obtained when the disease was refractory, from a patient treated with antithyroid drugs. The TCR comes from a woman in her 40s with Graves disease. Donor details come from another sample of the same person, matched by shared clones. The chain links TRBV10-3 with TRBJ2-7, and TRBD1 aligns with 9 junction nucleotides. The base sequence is TGTGCCATCAGTGAGTGGACAGGGGACACCCCCGGGGAGCAGTACTTC. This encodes CAISEWTGDTPGEQYF.